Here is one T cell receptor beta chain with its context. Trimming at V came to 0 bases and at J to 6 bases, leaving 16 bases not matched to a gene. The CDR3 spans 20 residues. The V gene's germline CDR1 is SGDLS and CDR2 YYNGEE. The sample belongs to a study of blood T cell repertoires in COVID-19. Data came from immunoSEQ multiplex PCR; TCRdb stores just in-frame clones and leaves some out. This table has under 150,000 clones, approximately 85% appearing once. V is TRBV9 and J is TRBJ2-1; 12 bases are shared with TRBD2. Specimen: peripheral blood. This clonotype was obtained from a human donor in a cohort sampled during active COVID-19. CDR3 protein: CASSVGPLAGGPVRGNEQFF. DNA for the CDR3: TGTGCCAGCAGCGTAGGGCCCCTAGCGGGAGGGCCGGTGAGGGGCAATGAGCAGTTCTTC.